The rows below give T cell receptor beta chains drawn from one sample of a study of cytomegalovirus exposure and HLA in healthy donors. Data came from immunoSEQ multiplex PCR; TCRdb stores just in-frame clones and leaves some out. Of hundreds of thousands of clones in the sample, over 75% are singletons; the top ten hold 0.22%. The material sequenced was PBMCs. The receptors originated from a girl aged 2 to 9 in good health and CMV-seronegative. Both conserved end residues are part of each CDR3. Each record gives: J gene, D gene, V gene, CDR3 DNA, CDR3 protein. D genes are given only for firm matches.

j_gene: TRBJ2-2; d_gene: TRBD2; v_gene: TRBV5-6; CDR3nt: TGTGCCAGCAGCCCTGGGCGCGGGGGGGGGAACACCGGGGAGCTGTTTTTT; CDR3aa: CASSPGRGGGNTGELFF
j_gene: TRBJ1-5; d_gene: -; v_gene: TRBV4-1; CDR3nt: TGCGCCAGCAGCCACCCCGGTTCCAATCAGCCCCAGCATTTT; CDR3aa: CASSHPGSNQPQHF
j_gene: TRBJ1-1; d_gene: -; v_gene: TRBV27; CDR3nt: TGTGCCAGCAGTTTGTTGGGCGTTCGCCAGAACACTGAAGCTTTCTTT; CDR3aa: CASSLLGVRQNTEAFF
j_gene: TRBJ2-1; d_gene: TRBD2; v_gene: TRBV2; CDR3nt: TGTGCCAGCAACAGACTAGCGGGATTCTACAATGAGCAGTTCTTC; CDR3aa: CASNRLAGFYNEQFF
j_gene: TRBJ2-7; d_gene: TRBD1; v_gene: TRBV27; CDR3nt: TGTGCCAGCAGTCCACAGGGGGCTGGTATTACCTACGAGCAGTACTTC; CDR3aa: CASSPQGAGITYEQYF
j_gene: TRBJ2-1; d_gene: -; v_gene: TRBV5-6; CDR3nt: TGTGCCAGCAGCTTGGGGGGGGACAGTACCTACAATGAGCAGTTCTTC; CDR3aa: CASSLGGDSTYNEQFF
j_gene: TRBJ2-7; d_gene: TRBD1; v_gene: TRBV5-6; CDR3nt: TGTGCCAGCAGCTTGCAAGGTTACAGGGGGACGCACGAACCCTACGAGCAGTACTTC; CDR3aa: CASSLQGYRGTHEPYEQYF
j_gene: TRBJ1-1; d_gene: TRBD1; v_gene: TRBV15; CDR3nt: TGTGCCACCAGCAGACCGGGGACAGCCGACACTGAAGCTTTCTTT; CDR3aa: CATSRPGTADTEAFF
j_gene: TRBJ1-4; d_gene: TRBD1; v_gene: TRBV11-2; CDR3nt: TGTGCCAGCAGCTTAGTTACAGGGGGAATTGAAAAACTGTTTTTT; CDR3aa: CASSLVTGGIEKLFF
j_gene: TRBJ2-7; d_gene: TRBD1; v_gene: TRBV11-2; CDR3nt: TGTGCCAGCAGCCCCGACAGGGTAGGGGCCTACGAGCAGTACTTC; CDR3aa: CASSPDRVGAYEQYF
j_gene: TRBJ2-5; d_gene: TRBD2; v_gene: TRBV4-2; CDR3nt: TGTGCCAGCAGCGCCCGGTTGTTAGCGGGGGGGCCTCGCGAGACCCAGTACTTC; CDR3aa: CASSARLLAGGPRETQYF
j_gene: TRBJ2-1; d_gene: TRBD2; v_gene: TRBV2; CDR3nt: TGTGCCAGCAGTCCTTGGACTAGCGGGGACAACAATGAGCAGTTCTTC; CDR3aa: CASSPWTSGDNNEQFF
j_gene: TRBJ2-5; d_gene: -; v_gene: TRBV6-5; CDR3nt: TGTGCCAGCAGCCCTTGGAGGGCCCCTGGGGTGACCCAGTACTTC; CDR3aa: CASSPWRAPGVTQYF
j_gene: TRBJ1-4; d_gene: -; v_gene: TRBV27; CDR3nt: TGTGCCAGCCGGGGGAGGCGTAATGAAAAACTGTTTTTT; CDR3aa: CASRGRRNEKLFF
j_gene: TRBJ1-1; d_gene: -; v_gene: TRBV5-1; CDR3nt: TGCGCCAGCAGACCTCTCCCCGGGGGGCCGGTTACTGAAGCTTTCTTT; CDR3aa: CASRPLPGGPVTEAFF